What follows are 23 T cell receptor beta chains derived from one specimen sequenced in a study of T cell repertoires in cytomegalovirus infection. TCRdb analysed the reads with MiXCR anew, one entry per CDR3 protein. The repertoire holds approximately 700,000 distinct CDR3 sequences, with about 40% as singletons. The sequencing sample was made of PBMCs. These TCRs come from a human donor in good health (CMV status not recorded). Some clones in this sample may be carry-over from other donors' samples.

The genes are TRBV10-3 and TRBJ2-3; the match to TRBD2 covers 11 bases. The V segment lost 11 bases and the J segment 1 base; nucleotides outside the gene matches: 8. Germline V gene sequence: CDR1 ENHRY, CDR2 SYGVKD. CDR3 length: 15 amino acids. The CDR3 coding sequence is TGTGCCGCCGAGACTAGCGGGGATGGCACAGATACGCAGTATTTT. Residues: CAAETSGDGTDTQYF.

This clonotype has more than one count but fewer than ten. V gene TRBV20-1 combines with J gene TRBJ1-6, with 8 bases aligning to TRBD1. Germline V gene data show CDR1 as DFQATT and CDR2 as SNEGSKA (reference sequence). The junction had 7 bases not matched to a gene; V was cut back by 3 bases and J by 0 bases. The CDR3 covers 17 residues. In DNA form, the CDR3 reads TGCAGTGCTAGGAGGGACAGGAGTAGCTCCTATAATTCACCCCTCCACTTT. As protein: CSARRDRSSSYNSPLHF.

V gene TRBV11-2 combines with J gene TRBJ1-4; 11 bases fit TRBD1. This CDR3 contains 17 residues. Germline V gene data show CDR1 as SGHAT and CDR2 as FQNNGV. Germline trimming cut 8 bases from V and 7 bases from J; bases unmatched to any gene: 15. The CDR3, as DNA: TGTGCCAGCGCGTTCGGGACAGGGGGTCGGGGAGTTGAAAAACTGTTTTTT. Its translation: CASAFGTGGRGVEKLFF.

This clonotype was seen at least ten times. The chain recombines TRBV7-2 with TRBJ1-1; tentatively, D is TRBD1 (6 bases). The CDR3 contains 17 residues. Looked up from germline, CDR1 is SGHTA and CDR2 is FQGNSA. Deletions cut 5 bases from V and 0 bases from J, with 19 bases between. This chain's CDR3 is CASSLTQTGFLNTEAFF. CDR3 DNA sequence: TGTGCCAGCAGCCTTACTCAGACAGGTTTTCTGAACACTGAAGCTTTCTTT.

On this clonotype: The junction does not match germline at one end; this may be a read error. CDR3 sequence reads: CSSSSPQYTEAFF. As DNA, the CDR3 is TGTTCCAGCAGCTCCCCCCAGTACACTGAAGCTTTCTTT. V is TRBV7-2 and J is TRBJ1-1; D gene uncertain. The CDR3 consists of 13 residues. The germline V gene encodes CDR1 SGHTA and CDR2 FQGNSA.

This clonotype was detected a few times. The chain has TRBV7-8 and TRBJ1-1; 11 bases match TRBD1. Trimming cost V 6 bases and J 1 base; bases outside gene matches: 10. The CDR3 is made up of 17 amino acids. From germline, CDR1 is SGHVS and CDR2 FQNEAQ. The CDR3 region is CASRSLPGTGGNTEAFF. The CDR3 DNA sequence: TGTGCCAGCAGGTCGCTCCCCGGGACAGGGGGGAACACTGAAGCTTTCTTT. The whole variable domain, filled in from reference TRBV7-8 and TRBJ1-1, reads GAGVSQSPRYKVAKRGQDVALRCDPISGHVSLFWYQQALGQGPEFLTYFQNEAQLDKSGLPSDRFFAERPEGSVSTLKIQRTQQEDSAVYLCASRSLPGTGGNTEAFFGQGTRLTVV.

There are a few counts of this clonotype. The chain joins TRBV7-6 to TRBJ1-5, with D perhaps matching TRBD1 (6 bases). Germline V gives CDR1 SGHVS, CDR2 FNYEAQ. V was pared by 1 base and J by 1 base, with 8 bases between. This CDR3 contains 15 residues. CDR3 sequence: CASSLVQGSNQPQHF. The CDR3 DNA reads as TGTGCCAGCAGCTTAGTTCAGGGGAGCAATCAGCCCCAGCATTTT.

The genes are TRBV20-1 and TRBJ2-1; D possibly corresponds to TRBD1 (6 bases). The V gene's germline CDR1 is DFQATT and CDR2 SNEGSKA (reference sequence). The CDR3 contains 13 residues. V lost 6 bases and J lost 10, with 19 bases in between. CDR3 amino acids: CSAPNRARGEQFF. CDR3 nucleotide sequence: TGCAGTGCCCCGAACAGGGCGCGCGGGGAGCAGTTCTTC.

The V gene is TRBV4-1, the J gene TRBJ2-1, with D perhaps matching TRBD1 or TRBD2 (5 bases each). V was clipped by 0 bases and J by 5 bases, with 11 bases between them. Per the germline V gene, CDR1 is MGHRA and CDR2 is YSYEKL. CDR3 length equals 15 residues. The CDR3 DNA follows: TGCGCCAGCAGCCAAGATCGGGGCATAAACAATGAGCAGTTCTTC. As protein: CASSQDRGINNEQFF.

This clonotype was seen a few times. The chain joins TRBV28 to TRBJ2-5; D ambiguous. The CDR3 covers 12 residues. Trimming shortened V by 10 bases and J by 4 bases, and 13 bases separated the two germline ends. From germline, CDR1 is MDHEN and CDR2 SYDVKM. In nucleotides, the CDR3 is TGTGCCACCGAGAGCGTAGGAGAGACCCAGTACTTC. Translated, it gives CATESVGETQYF.

The table lists this clonotype with a few counts. The chain joins TRBV20-1 to TRBJ2-1; D possibly corresponds to TRBD2 (6 bases). The ends were cut back, 6 bases at V and 5 bases at J, with 17 bases in the middle. The CDR3 extends over 14 amino acids. Germline CDR1 and CDR2: DFQATT and SNEGSKA (reference sequence). The chain's CDR3 is CSASKRANHNEQFF. CDR3 in DNA: TGCAGTGCATCAAAGCGGGCCAACCACAATGAGCAGTTCTTC.

The chain links TRBV7-8 to TRBJ1-1, with D possibly TRBD1 on 6 matching bases. Trimming took 0 bases from V and 0 from J, leaving 11 bases between them. This CDR3 has 16 residues. CDR1 SGHVS and CDR2 FQNEAQ come from the germline V gene. CDR3 sequence reads: CASSLAHRAMNTEAFF. The CDR3 DNA is TGTGCCAGCAGCTTAGCCCACAGGGCTATGAACACTGAAGCTTTCTTT.

This clonotype was observed a few times. The chain joins TRBV27 to TRBJ1-5, with 7 bases matching TRBD1. The CDR3 contains 15 residues. V shed 3 bases and J 2 bases; nucleotides not matched to a gene: 4. The germline V gene encodes CDR1 MNHEY and CDR2 SMNVEV (reference sequence). This CDR3 is CASSFLGQGNQPQHF. The CDR3 bases are TGTGCCAGCAGTTTCCTCGGACAGGGCAATCAGCCCCAGCATTTT.

The sample holds a few counts of this clonotype. A single base separates this from a much larger clone, so it may be a read error. The V gene is TRBV6-2 or TRBV6-3, the J gene TRBJ2-1, with a weak D call TRBD1 (6 bases). Trimming removed 10 bases from V and 7 bases from J, with 20 bases in between. The germline gives CDR1 MNHEY, CDR2 SVGEGT. The CDR3 spans 14 residues. The CDR3 here is CANQFAIRGNEQFF. The CDR3 region has the DNA TGTGCCAATCAGTTCGCTATTAGGGGGAATGAGCAGTTCTTC.

This clonotype was seen many times. DNA for the CDR3: TGTGCCAGCAGCTTAGCTATGGAGATCTCCTACGAGCAGTACTTC. Translating it yields CASSLAMEISYEQYF. This rearrangement joins TRBV7-2 to TRBJ2-7; D unresolved. This CDR3 comprises 15 residues. In germline, CDR1 is SGHTA, CDR2 FQGNSA. With 0 bases removed from V and 0 bases from J, the gap between germline ends came to 9 bases.

The chain links TRBV10-3 to TRBJ1-3, with D tentatively TRBD1 (5 bases). The CDR3 sequence is 15 residues long. Per the germline V gene, CDR1 is ENHRY and CDR2 is SYGVKD. Deletions cut 8 bases from V and 0 bases from J, with 14 bases between. The CDR3 loop is CAIGGEAVSGNTIYF. The CDR3 DNA reads TGTGCCATCGGGGGGGAGGCAGTCTCTGGAAACACCATATATTTT.

This rearrangement joins TRBV15 to TRBJ2-3; 7 bases line up with TRBD2. The CDR3 contains 13 residues. Germline V gene sequence: CDR1 LNHNV, CDR2 YYDKDF (reference sequence). V shed 8 bases and J 4 bases; nucleotides not matched to a gene: 6. CDR3 protein: CATSGEGADTQYF. As DNA, the CDR3 is TGTGCCACCTCCGGGGAGGGCGCAGATACGCAGTATTTT.

The CDR3 reads CASSYGRLAGGYNEQFF. The CDR3 DNA reads TGTGCCAGCAGCTACGGACGACTAGCGGGGGGCTACAATGAGCAGTTCTTC. The V gene is TRBV5-4, the J gene TRBJ2-1; 13 bases are a match to TRBD2. CDR1 and CDR2 from the germline V gene are SGHNT and YYREEE (reference sequence). V was clipped by 3 bases and J by 3 bases; unmatched bases: 6. The CDR3 length is 17 residues.

V usage is TRBV6-1 and J usage is TRBJ2-1, with 10 bases that match TRBD2. The CDR3 has 16 residues. V shed 6 bases and J 5 bases; nucleotides not matched to a gene: 10. The germline V gene has CDR1 MNHNS and CDR2 SASEGT. The CDR3 DNA reads as TGTGCCAGCAGCTACTCCCCGGGACTAGCGCACAATGAGCAGTTCTTC. Amino acid sequence: CASSYSPGLAHNEQFF.

V usage is TRBV6-2 or TRBV6-3 and J usage is TRBJ2-5, with 11 bases that match TRBD2. The V and J ends lost 0 bases and 2 bases, in that order; junction bases with no gene match: 5. CDR1 MNHEY and CDR2 SVGEGT come from the germline V gene. The CDR3 contains 17 residues. CDR3 nucleotides: TGTGCCAGCAGTTACTCAAGGCGGACTAGCGGGCAAGAGACCCAGTACTTC. This encodes CASSYSRRTSGQETQYF.

V and J are TRBV19 and TRBJ2-2, with D possibly TRBD1 on 5 matching bases. Trimming stripped 5 bases from V and 0 bases from J, with 13 bases between. The CDR3 totals 16 residues. Germline CDR1 and CDR2: LNHDA and SQIVND (reference sequence). CDR3 in amino acids: CASSPLDSANTGELFF. The CDR3 nucleotides read TGTGCCAGTAGTCCCTTAGACAGCGCGAACACCGGGGAGCTGTTTTTT.

The J gene is TRBJ2-2, the V gene TRBV24-1, with TRBD2 matching over 13 bases. Germline V lookup: CDR1 KGHDR, CDR2 SFDVKD. This CDR3 is built from 18 residues. J was trimmed by 3 bases and V by 0 bases; bases with no gene match: 3. DNA of the CDR3: TGTGCCACCAGTGATTTGGGCGGACTAGCGGGGGACACCGGGGAGCTGTTTTTT. Translating gives CATSDLGGLAGDTGELFF.

The chain combines TRBV7-2 with TRBJ1-4; 7 nucleotides align to TRBD1. Germline CDR1 reads SGHTA; CDR2 reads FQGNSA. CDR3 length: 13 residues. The ends lost 5 bases at V and 7 bases at J; junction bases unmatched: 4. The CDR3: CASSTWDSEKLFF. In DNA form, the CDR3 reads TGTGCCAGCAGCACCTGGGACAGTGAAAAACTGTTTTTT.